These T cell receptor beta chains were read from a single sample in a study of cytomegalovirus exposure and HLA in healthy donors. Sequenced by immunoSEQ multiplex PCR; TCRdb stores in-frame clones only, minus some. The sample consists of 130,000 or so clones, 80% of them appearing once. Material for sequencing was PBMCs. The receptors were gathered from a man aged 25-45 years in good health and CMV-seronegative. CDR3s include the opening cysteine and the closing phenylalanine or tryptophan. A D gene is named only where the DNA matches it firmly.

cdr3_aa d_call v_call
CASRTRDRPYEQYF TRBD1 TRBV28
CASSPDTTSRETQYF TRBD2 TRBV5-1
CASSDRDSFYEQYF TRBD1 TRBV14
CSADGERGVTDTQYF TRBD2 TRBV29-1
CASSQESGGLFANTGELFF TRBD2 TRBV4-1
CASSYSNTGELFF NA TRBV5-4
CASSSWETQYF NA TRBV2
CASSDSAGNNSPLHF NA TRBV28
CASSFLRGNTEAFF NA TRBV28
CASSPSGTASYEQYF NA TRBV6-5
CSSSLPRRENTYEQYF NA TRBV7-9
CASSYGLSRSYEQYF NA TRBV7-6
CASSQGTRGYTF NA TRBV5-6
CASSAQGSGITYEQYF TRBD2 TRBV5-1
CASSLGGLKETQYF NA TRBV19
CASSISSYNEQFF NA TRBV19
CASSGGTVGHSPLHF TRBD1 TRBV19
CASSPPADTQYF NA TRBV7-2
CAWARGRLGVPLHF TRBD1 TRBV30
CASSLTGQGATPFSTDTQYF TRBD1 TRBV5-1
CASSQVRGNTIYF NA TRBV23-1
CASSPGAGWGGMNTEAFF NA TRBV28
CASSFGGVHTDTQYF TRBD2 TRBV5-4
CASSLITVEQYF NA TRBV11-2
CASSLRPGTGGGELFF TRBD1 TRBV5-1
CASSSYLRDRVSPDTQYF TRBD1 TRBV5-5
CASSDDSRAAVGTQYF NA TRBV2
CAWRRPVRTGSNSPLHF TRBD1 TRBV30
CASSPLVGGEQFF TRBD2 TRBV9
CASSEPGSYEQYF NA TRBV25-1
CATSRVRGGGFNQPQHF NA TRBV15